This T cell receptor beta chain was obtained from a study of T cells after yellow fever vaccination. Notes on the study in general: One caveat is that FACS-sorted repertoires could contain abundant clonotypes contaminating from the bulk population.

This clonotype has only a few counts. Antigen specificity is unknown. Each CDR3 protein gets one entry after TCRdb re-called the 5' RACE reads with MiXCR. The sample yields about 330,000 distinct CDR3 sequences, roughly 8.6% seen once. The CDR3 has 16 amino acids. V trimming: 4 bases; J trimming: 1 base; junction bases outside the gene matches: 7. The germline V gene encodes CDR1 LGHNT and CDR2 FRNRAP. This TCR came from a man aged 18 to 29 who received the YFV17D yellow fever vaccine. The material was PBMCs, obtained roughly seven weeks after the first yellow fever vaccination. The rearrangement links TRBV12-5 to TRBJ2-1; 7 positions agree with TRBD2. CDR3 sequence reads: CASGSPSGGSYNEQFF. In nucleotides, the CDR3 is TGTGCTAGTGGTTCCCCCTCCGGGGGGTCCTACAATGAGCAGTTCTTC. Using reference TRBV12-5 and TRBJ2-1 for the parts outside the CDR3, the full variable domain is DARVTQTPRHKVTEMGQEVTMRCQPILGHNTVFWYRQTMMQGLELLAYFRNRAPLDDSGMPKDRFSAEMPDATLATLKIQPSEPRDSAVYFCASGSPSGGSYNEQFFGPGTRLTVL.